Listed below are T cell receptor beta chains from one sample, sequenced in a study of blood T cell repertoires in COVID-19. Clones were read by immunoSEQ multiplex PCR, and TCRdb kept only the in-frame ones, dropping some. This table has approximately 160,000 clones, 80% to 90% appearing once. Sequenced sample: peripheral blood. The receptors stem from a woman aged 60-75 years with COVID-19, enrolled during active disease. Both conserved end residues are part of each CDR3. D genes are given only for firm matches. Rows may omit the clone size; those that give it use once, few, many or a size class.

v_call	d_call	clone_size	j_call	cdr3_nt	cdr3_aa
TRBV6-5	.	.	TRBJ2-3	TGTGCCAGCAGGGTTTACAGAACTCCCACAGATACGCAGTATTTT	CASRVYRTPTDTQYF
TRBV10-3	.	.	TRBJ1-2	TGTGCCATCCGCGCCCGGGAAAACTATGGCTACACCTTC	CAIRARENYGYTF
TRBV7-3	TRBD1	many	TRBJ1-2	TGTGCCAGCAGCATTTCACAGGGGAGCTATGGCTACACCTTC	CASSISQGSYGYTF
TRBV5-1	.	.	TRBJ1-1	TGCGCCAGCAGCTTGGGACGAGGAAACACTGAAGCTTTCTTT	CASSLGRGNTEAFF
TRBV3-1/TRBV3-2	TRBD1	.	TRBJ1-1	TGTGCCAGCAGCCAAGGGATACAGGGGCGGACTGAAGCTTTCTTT	CASSQGIQGRTEAFF
TRBV5-1	.	.	TRBJ1-4	TGCGCCAGCAAAAGACAGCTTAATGAAAAACTGTTTTTT	CASKRQLNEKLFF
TRBV19	.	.	TRBJ1-5	TGTGCCAGTAGTATGACAGTTTATAGCAATCAGCCCCAGCATTTT	CASSMTVYSNQPQHF
TRBV3-1/TRBV3-2	TRBD1	.	TRBJ1-2	TGTGCCAGCAGCACCGGGACAGTCTCCGGCTACACCTTC	CASSTGTVSGYTF
TRBV9	TRBD1	.	TRBJ1-2	TGTGCCAGCAGCGTAGGTGGGGGGACAGGGACCTATGGCTACACCTTC	CASSVGGGTGTYGYTF
TRBV5-5	.	few	TRBJ1-2	TGTGCCAGCAGCATTAATCCCGGTGATGGCTATGGCTACACCTTC	CASSINPGDGYGYTF
TRBV29-1	TRBD1	.	TRBJ1-1	TGCAGCGTTGACGGGTCGGGACAGATCAACACTGAAGCTTTCTTT	CSVDGSGQINTEAFF
TRBV5-5	.	.	TRBJ2-7	TGTGCCAGCAGCTTGGCTCCACCCCAGCGGGCCTACGAGCAGTACTTC	CASSLAPPQRAYEQYF
TRBV5-1	.	.	TRBJ2-5	TGCGCCAGCAGCCCCCATATCGGCAGGGAAGAGACCCAGTACTTC	CASSPHIGREETQYF
TRBV11-2	TRBD2	.	TRBJ2-3	TGTGCCAGCAGGAGAGACGGCGGGAGATTGAGCACAGATACGCAGTATTTT	CASRRDGGRLSTDTQYF
TRBV19	.	.	TRBJ1-2	TGTGCCAGTAGTATAGGGAGGGGAGCTAACTATGGCTACACCTTC	CASSIGRGANYGYTF
TRBV24-1	.	.	TRBJ2-3	TGTGCCACCAGTGACTCCACTACCTATACGCAGTATTTT	CATSDSTTYTQYF
TRBV6-5	.	.	TRBJ1-5	TGTGCCAGCAGTTATTCATACTATAGCAATCAGCCCCAGCATTTT	CASSYSYYSNQPQHF
TRBV7-9	.	.	TRBJ1-1	TGTGCCAGCAGCTTAGAGGTAGCCGGCGAGGGTTTCTTT	CASSLEVAGEGFF
TRBV18	TRBD1	.	TRBJ2-3	TGTGCCAGCTCACCTCTCGCGACAGGGGCTACAGATACGCAGTATTTT	CASSPLATGATDTQYF
TRBV5-1	TRBD1	.	TRBJ1-2	TGCGCCAGCAGCTTGGGGGGACAGGTTATCGGCTACACCTTC	CASSLGGQVIGYTF
TRBV21-1	.	.	TRBJ1-5	TGTGCCAGCAGCAAAGAGGCAGGGACAGATCAGCCCCAGCATTTT	CASSKEAGTDQPQHF